Below, 20 T cell receptor beta chains from the same sample are listed, as sequenced in a study of blood T cell repertoires in COVID-19. TCRdb's table, derived via immunoSEQ multiplex PCR, lists solely in-frame clones and lacks some. This sample has about 310,000 clones; roughly 89% occur once, and the top ten carry approximately 0.98%. The sequenced sample was peripheral blood. The origin of the receptors is a woman aged 40 to 55 with COVID-19, enrolled during active disease.

In its sample, this clone was seen once. The J gene is TRBJ2-7, the V gene TRBV7-9; 7 nucleotides agree with TRBD1. The V and J ends lost 4 bases and 2 bases, in that order; junction bases with no gene match: 8. The germline CDR1 and CDR2 sequences are SEHNR and FQNEAQ (reference sequence). CDR3 length: 15 amino acids. The DNA of the CDR3 is TGTGCCAGCAGCTCTACATACAGGGGCCCCTACGAGCAGTACTTC. Translated, it gives CASSSTYRGPYEQYF.

The rearrangement joins TRBV28 to TRBJ1-6; 10 nucleotides line up with TRBD1. This CDR3 has 14 amino acids. The junction had 5 bases not matched to a gene; V was cut back by 5 bases and J by 10 bases. Germline assignment: CDR1 MDHEN and CDR2 SYDVKM. CDR3 amino acids: CASSLTGGSSPLHF. CDR3 in DNA: TGTGCCAGCAGTCTGACAGGGGGCTCGTCACCCCTCCACTTT.

V and J are TRBV6-5 and TRBJ1-2, with unresolved D. CDR3 length: 14 amino acids. V gave up 6 bases and J gave up 4 bases, with 15 bases separating them. CDR1 and CDR2 (germline): MNHEY, SVGAGI. CDR3 DNA: TGTGCCAGCAGCCAGAATCAGGACTTCTATGGCTACACCTTC. Its protein product is CASSQNQDFYGYTF.

This rearrangement joins TRBV28 to TRBJ2-7; 15 bases line up with TRBD2. The V gene end was trimmed by 1 base and the J gene end by 1 base; junction bases not matched to a gene: 11. CDR1 is MDHEN and CDR2 is SYDVKM in the germline V gene. The CDR3 spans 20 residues. The CDR3 region is CASSLSSSGLAGGASYEQYF. DNA of the CDR3: TGTGCCAGCAGTTTATCCTCCTCGGGACTAGCGGGGGGCGCTTCCTACGAGCAGTACTTC. The full variable domain, in which reference TRBV28 and TRBJ2-7 provide the parts outside the CDR3, is DVKVTQSSRYLVKRTGEKVFLECVQDMDHENMFWYRQDPGLGLRLIYFSYDVKMKEKGDIPEGYSVSREKKERFSLILESASTNQTSMYLCASSLSSSGLAGGASYEQYFGPGTRLTVT.

The chain combines TRBV29-1 with TRBJ2-3, with D perhaps TRBD2 (7 bases). This CDR3 has 12 residues. Per the germline V gene, CDR1 is SQVTM and CDR2 is ANQGSEA. Trimming took off 8 bases at V and 3 bases at J, with 12 bases between the two ends. The CDR3, as DNA: TGCAGCAGAGGGGGGGGGACAGATACGCAGTATTTT. Amino acid sequence: CSRGGGTDTQYF.

The CDR3 spells CASSATGRAQHF. For the CDR3, the DNA is TGTGCCAGCAGTGCCACAGGGCGCGCCCAGCATTTT. The chain joins TRBV28 to TRBJ1-5; possible D gene TRBD1, 6 bases. This CDR3 spans 12 amino acids. The germline CDR1 and CDR2 sequences are MDHEN and SYDVKM. V gave up 5 bases and J gave up 11 bases, with 13 bases separating them.

The sample holds one count of this clone. The CDR3 region has the DNA TGTGCCTGGAGTGATTCCAGGGAAGCTTTCTTT. Encoded protein: CAWSDSREAFF. The chain combines TRBV30 with TRBJ1-1, with D unclear. Trimming stripped 1 base from V and 8 bases from J, with 8 bases between. The CDR3 has 11 residues. Germline-derived CDR1 and CDR2 are GTSNPN and SVGIG (reference sequence).

This chain links TRBV30 with TRBJ1-6; D not certain. The CDR3 is 14 amino acids. The V gene's germline CDR1 is GTSNPN and CDR2 SVGIG (reference sequence). The V end lost 0 bases, the J end lost 6 bases, and 9 bases lay between the germline ends. CDR3 sequence: CAWSVEGSNSPLHF. CDR3 nucleotides: TGTGCCTGGAGTGTTGAGGGTAGTAATTCACCCCTCCACTTT.

The chain employs TRBV27 and TRBJ2-5; 7 bases are a match to TRBD2. Germline V gene lookup returns CDR1 MNHEY and CDR2 SMNVEV (reference sequence). With 3 bases clipped from V and 5 bases from J, the junction kept 9 bases outside the gene matches. The CDR3 totals 15 residues. For the CDR3, the DNA is TGTGCCAGCAGTTTCTTAGCGGGTTTGGGGGAGACCCAGTACTTC. It yields the protein CASSFLAGLGETQYF.

This clone was detected only once. The genes are TRBV9 and TRBJ1-1; 8 bases fit TRBD1. This CDR3 has 13 amino acids. Germline V gives CDR1 SGDLS, CDR2 YYNGEE. V shed 7 bases and J 3 bases; nucleotides not matched to a gene: 5. For the CDR3, the DNA is TGTGCCAGCGCCACAGGGGGTGACACTGAAGCTTTCTTT. This sequence encodes CASATGGDTEAFF. Full variable domain (remainder filled in from reference TRBV9 and TRBJ1-1): DSGVTQTPKHLITATGQRVTLRCSPRSGDLSVYWYQQSLDQGLQFLIQYYNGEERAKGNILERFSAQQFPDLHSELNLSSLELGDSALYFCASATGGDTEAFFGQGTRLTVV.

This clone was recorded only once. The chain is built from TRBV6-6 and TRBJ2-1; TRBD1 might be the D (6 bases). Germline V gene sequence: CDR1 MNHNY, CDR2 SVGAGI (reference sequence). Trimming shortened V by 2 bases and J by 9 bases, and 17 bases separated the two germline ends. The CDR3 extends over 15 amino acids. The CDR3 DNA reads TGTGCCAGCAGTTACGAGGTGTGGCAGGGGAGTGAGCAGTTCTTC. It encodes CASSYEVWQGSEQFF.

The chain employs TRBV27 and TRBJ2-2, with unresolved D. There are 13 residues in the CDR3. V was trimmed by 4 bases and J by 6 bases, leaving 9 bases between them. Germline assignment: CDR1 MNHEY and CDR2 SMNVEV (reference sequence). CDR3: CASSSSSSGELFF. As DNA, the CDR3 is TGTGCCAGCAGTTCATCTAGTTCCGGGGAGCTGTTTTTT.

This chain links TRBV29-1 with TRBJ2-5, with D maybe TRBD1 (6 bases). Germline-derived CDR1 and CDR2 are SQVTM and ANQGSEA. This CDR3 contains 13 residues. Trimming stripped 7 bases from V and 0 bases from J, with 12 bases between. CDR3 sequence (DNA): TGCAGCGCCCTGGGGGCGTACCAAGAGACCCAGTACTTC. It codes for CSALGAYQETQYF.

In the case of this clone: The same CDR3 is also encoded by other DNA sequences in this sample. The chain recombines TRBV18 with TRBJ2-7; 13 nucleotides line up with TRBD2. The germline CDR1 and CDR2 sequences are KGHSH and LQKENI. The V gene end was trimmed by 3 bases and the J gene end by 2 bases; junction bases not matched to a gene: 1. CDR3 length: 15 amino acids. The DNA for the CDR3 is TGTGCCAGCTCACCCGGACTAGCGGGGGCCTACGAGCAGTACTTC. It is translated as CASSPGLAGAYEQYF.

The chain employs TRBV5-1 and TRBJ1-4, with TRBD1 matching 7 bases. Losses at the gene ends were 4 bases for V and 8 bases for J; bases not matched to a gene: 11. CDR3 length equals 15 residues. The germline V gene has CDR1 SGHRS and CDR2 YFSETQ. CDR3 sequence reads: CASSVNSGGREKLFF. Here the CDR3 DNA reads TGCGCCAGCAGCGTAAATTCAGGGGGGCGAGAAAAACTGTTTTTT. The whole variable domain, filled in from reference TRBV5-1 and TRBJ1-4, reads KAGVTQTPRYLIKTRGQQVTLSCSPISGHRSVSWYQQTPGQGLQFLFEYFSETQRNKGNFPGRFSGRQFSNSRSEMNVSTLELGDSALYLCASSVNSGGREKLFFGSGTQLSVL.

V gene TRBV19 combines with J gene TRBJ1-5; a weak D match, TRBD1 (6 bases). The CDR3 length is 15 residues. V was cut by 6 bases and J by 3 bases, with 15 bases left in between. Germline V gives CDR1 LNHDA, CDR2 SQIVND (reference sequence). CDR3 coding DNA: TGTGCCAGTAGGCGGTGGGCAGGGGACAATCAGCCCCAGCATTTT. It yields the protein CASRRWAGDNQPQHF.

V is TRBV9 and J is TRBJ2-6; 7 bases agree with TRBD1. Germline V gene lookup returns CDR1 SGDLS and CDR2 YYNGEE. J was trimmed by 3 bases and V by 4 bases; bases with no gene match: 10. This CDR3 has 17 residues. CDR3 sequence (DNA): TGTGCCAGCAGCCCACAGGGGCCTGGAGGTGGGGCCAACGTCCTGACTTTC. Translated: CASSPQGPGGGANVLTF.

This clone came up once. This chain joins TRBV30 and TRBJ1-2; 8 positions agree with TRBD1. Germline V gene sequence: CDR1 GTSNPN, CDR2 SVGIG (reference sequence). The CDR3 is 14 amino acids. V dropped 4 bases and J dropped 7; count of bases not matched to a gene: 11. In DNA form, the CDR3 reads TGTGCCTGGACGCGAGCAGGGGGCGTGGGTGGCTACACCTTC. It specifies CAWTRAGGVGGYTF.

The J gene is TRBJ2-7, the V gene TRBV7-3; weak D call: TRBD2 (6 bases). The length of the CDR3 is 15 residues. Germline assignment: CDR1 SGHTA and CDR2 FQGTGA. V was pared by 5 bases and J by 4 bases, with 18 bases between. This CDR3 is CASSPFGGPGYEQYF. For the CDR3, the DNA is TGTGCCAGCAGCCCGTTCGGAGGGCCAGGATACGAGCAGTACTTC.

The CDR3 loop reads CAIGGGRGNTEAFF. In DNA form, the CDR3 reads TGTGCCATCGGCGGGGGGCGAGGGAACACTGAAGCTTTCTTT. This sequence joins TRBV10-3 and TRBJ1-1; TRBD1 is a possible D gene (6 bases). This CDR3 region has 14 residues. CDR1 ENHRY and CDR2 SYGVKD come from the germline V gene. V lost 8 bases and J 1 base, leaving 14 bases between the germline ends.